This TCR beta chain was sequenced for a study of OX40 agonist ivuxolimab in advanced cancers. Study-wide background: The drug used for patients, ivuxolimab, was an agonistic anti-OX40 (CD134) antibody.

This clone was counted between two and nine times. Prior autoimmune disease or systemic immunosuppression barred patients. The CDR3 totals 15 residues. Some clones are missing from TCRdb's copy, which holds only in-frame ones; the method was immunoSEQ multiplex PCR. The data show about 43,000 clones, 88% seen once. The sequencing used CD4+ or CD8+ T cells sorted from blood, collected in a trial of the OX40 agonist ivuxolimab. The receptor comes from an adult with an advanced solid tumor such as melanoma, head and neck, liver or kidney cancer. The chain couples TRBV21-1 to TRBJ1-5; the D call TRBD1 from the table was never checked on the DNA. TRBV21-1 is flagged as a pseudogene. This CDR3 reads CASSIYSPFNQPQHF. CDR3 nucleotide sequence: TGTGCCAGCAGCATCTACAGCCCCTTCAATCAGCCCCAGCATTTT.